This section outlines one T cell receptor beta chain sequence together with its context. The sample is drawn from a study of cytomegalovirus exposure and HLA in healthy donors. Use of 60 Vbeta and 13 Jbeta primers characterized the PCR. Sequenced by immunoSEQ multiplex PCR; TCRdb stores in-frame clones only, minus some. There are 100,000 to 150,000 clones in the sample, with under 1.3% held by the top ten. This sequence originates from a young man in good health and CMV-seronegative. The specimen sequenced was PBMCs.

CDR3 coding DNA: TGCGCCAGCAGCTTGGGATCCAGGGTGTCTTTTAGGAACTATGGCTACACCTTC. This gives the protein CASSLGSRVSFRNYGYTF. This sequence joins TRBV5-1 and TRBJ1-2, with D perhaps TRBD1 (5 bases). V lost 0 bases, J lost 2 bases, and 20 bases lay in between. Germline V gene data show CDR1 as SGHRS and CDR2 as YFSETQ. This CDR3 contains 18 residues. The entire variable domain, with the rest obtained from reference TRBV5-1 and TRBJ1-2, is as follows: KAGVTQTPRYLIKTRGQQVTLSCSPISGHRSVSWYQQTPGQGLQFLFEYFSETQRNKGNFPGRFSGRQFSNSRSEMNVSTLELGDSALYLCASSLGSRVSFRNYGYTFGSGTRLTVV.